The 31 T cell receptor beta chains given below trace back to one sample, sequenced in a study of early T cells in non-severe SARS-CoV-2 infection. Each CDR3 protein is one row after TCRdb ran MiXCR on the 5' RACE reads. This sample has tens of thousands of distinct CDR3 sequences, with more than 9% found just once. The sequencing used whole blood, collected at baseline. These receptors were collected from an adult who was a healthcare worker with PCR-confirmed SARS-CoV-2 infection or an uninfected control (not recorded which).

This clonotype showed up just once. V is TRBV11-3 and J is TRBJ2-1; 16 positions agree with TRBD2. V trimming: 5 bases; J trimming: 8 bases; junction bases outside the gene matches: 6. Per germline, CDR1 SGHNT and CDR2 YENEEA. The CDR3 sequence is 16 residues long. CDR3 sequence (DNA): TGTGCCAGCAGCCCGGGGACTAGCGGGAGGGCAGATGAGCAGTTCTTC. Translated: CASSPGTSGRADEQFF.

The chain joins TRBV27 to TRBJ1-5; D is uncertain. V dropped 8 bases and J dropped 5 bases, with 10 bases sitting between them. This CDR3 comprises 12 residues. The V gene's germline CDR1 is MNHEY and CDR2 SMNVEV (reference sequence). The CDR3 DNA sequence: TGTGCCAGCGGGGTTTCGCATCAGCCCCAGCATTTT. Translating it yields CASGVSHQPQHF.

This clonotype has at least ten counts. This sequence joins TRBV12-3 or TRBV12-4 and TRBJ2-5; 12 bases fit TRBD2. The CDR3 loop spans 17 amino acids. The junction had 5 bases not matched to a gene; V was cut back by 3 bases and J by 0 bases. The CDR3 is CASSFYRLAGDQETQYF. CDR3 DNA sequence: TGTGCCAGCAGTTTTTATCGACTAGCGGGAGACCAAGAGACCCAGTACTTC.

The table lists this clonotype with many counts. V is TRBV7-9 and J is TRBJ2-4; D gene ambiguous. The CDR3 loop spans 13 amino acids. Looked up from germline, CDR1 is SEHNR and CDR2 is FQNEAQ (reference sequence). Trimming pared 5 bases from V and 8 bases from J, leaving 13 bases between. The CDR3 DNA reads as TGTGCCAGCAGCCCGGACCCGGCGGACATTCAGTACTTC. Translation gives CASSPDPADIQYF. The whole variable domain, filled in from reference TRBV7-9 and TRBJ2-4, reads DTGVSQNPRHKITKRGQNVTFRCDPISEHNRLYWYRQTLGQGPEFLTYFQNEAQLEKSRLLSDRFSAERPKGSFSTLEIQRTEQGDSAMYLCASSPDPADIQYFGAGTRLSVL.

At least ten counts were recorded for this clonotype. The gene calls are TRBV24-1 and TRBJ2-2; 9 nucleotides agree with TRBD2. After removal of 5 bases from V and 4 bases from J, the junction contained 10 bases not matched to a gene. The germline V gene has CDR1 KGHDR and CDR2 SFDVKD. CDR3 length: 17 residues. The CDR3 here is CATSVGSGSMGTGELFF. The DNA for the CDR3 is TGTGCCACCAGTGTAGGTAGCGGGAGCATGGGCACCGGGGAGCTGTTTTTT.

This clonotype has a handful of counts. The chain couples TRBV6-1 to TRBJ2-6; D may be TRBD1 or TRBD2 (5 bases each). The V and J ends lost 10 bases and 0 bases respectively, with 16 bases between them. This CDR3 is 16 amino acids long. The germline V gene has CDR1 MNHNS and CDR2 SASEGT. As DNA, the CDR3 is TGTGCCACTCACCGGGACCCTTTCTCTGGGGCCAACGTCCTGACTTTC. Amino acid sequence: CATHRDPFSGANVLTF.

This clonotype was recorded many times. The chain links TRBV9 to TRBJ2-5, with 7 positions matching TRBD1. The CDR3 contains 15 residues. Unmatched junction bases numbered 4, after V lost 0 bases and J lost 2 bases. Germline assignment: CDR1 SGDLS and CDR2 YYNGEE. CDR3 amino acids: CASSVAGTDQETQYF. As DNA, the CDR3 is TGTGCCAGCAGCGTAGCCGGGACAGATCAAGAGACCCAGTACTTC. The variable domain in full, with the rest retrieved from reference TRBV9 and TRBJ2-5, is DSGVTQTPKHLITATGQRVTLRCSPRSGDLSVYWYQQSLDQGLQFLIQYYNGEERAKGNILERFSAQQFPDLHSELNLSSLELGDSALYFCASSVAGTDQETQYFGPGTRLLVL.

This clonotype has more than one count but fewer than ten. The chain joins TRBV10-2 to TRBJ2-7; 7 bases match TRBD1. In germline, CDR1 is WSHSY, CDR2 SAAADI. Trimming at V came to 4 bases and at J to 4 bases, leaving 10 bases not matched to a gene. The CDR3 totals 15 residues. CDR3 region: CASSARGSGRYEQYF. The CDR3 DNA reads TGCGCCAGCAGTGCCAGGGGGTCGGGGCGGTACGAGCAGTACTTC.

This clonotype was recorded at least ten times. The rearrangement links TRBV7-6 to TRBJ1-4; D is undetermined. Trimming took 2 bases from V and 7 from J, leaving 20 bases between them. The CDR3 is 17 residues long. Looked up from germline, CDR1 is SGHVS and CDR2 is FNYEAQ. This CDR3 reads CASSLLPRGSSSEKLFF. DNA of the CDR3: TGTGCCAGCAGCTTACTTCCCCGCGGAAGTTCGAGTGAAAAACTGTTTTTT.

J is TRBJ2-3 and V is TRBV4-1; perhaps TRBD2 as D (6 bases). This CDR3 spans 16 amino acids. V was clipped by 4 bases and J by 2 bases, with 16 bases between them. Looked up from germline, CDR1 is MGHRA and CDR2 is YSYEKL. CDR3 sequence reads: CASSPLGQRATDTQYF. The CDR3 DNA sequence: TGCGCCAGCAGCCCCCTGGGCCAGCGGGCCACAGATACGCAGTATTTT.

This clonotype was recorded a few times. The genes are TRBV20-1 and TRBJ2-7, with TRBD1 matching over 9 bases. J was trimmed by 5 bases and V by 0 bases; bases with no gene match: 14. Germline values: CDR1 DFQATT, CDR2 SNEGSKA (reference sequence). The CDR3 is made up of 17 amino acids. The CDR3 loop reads CSARDYRATGGWDEQYF. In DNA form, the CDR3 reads TGCAGTGCTAGAGATTATCGGGCTACAGGGGGCTGGGACGAGCAGTACTTC.

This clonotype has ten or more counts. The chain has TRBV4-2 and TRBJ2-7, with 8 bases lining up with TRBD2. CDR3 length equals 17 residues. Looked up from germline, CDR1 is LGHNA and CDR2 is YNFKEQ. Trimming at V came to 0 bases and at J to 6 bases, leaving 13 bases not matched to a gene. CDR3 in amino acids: CASSQDQGSGSGLEQYF. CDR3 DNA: TGTGCCAGCAGCCAAGATCAGGGGAGCGGGAGTGGTCTCGAGCAGTACTTC.

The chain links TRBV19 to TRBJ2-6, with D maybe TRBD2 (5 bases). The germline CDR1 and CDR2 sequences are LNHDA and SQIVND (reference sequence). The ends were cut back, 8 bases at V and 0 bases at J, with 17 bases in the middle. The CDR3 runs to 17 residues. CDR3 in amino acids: CASCPRADPSGANVLTF. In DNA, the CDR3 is TGTGCCAGTTGTCCCCGAGCGGACCCCTCTGGGGCCAACGTCCTGACTTTC. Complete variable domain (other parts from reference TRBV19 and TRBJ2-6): DGGITQSPKYLFRKEGQNVTLSCEQNLNHDAMYWYRQDPGQGLRLIYYSQIVNDFQKGDIAEGYSVSREKKESFPLTVTSAQKNPTAFYLCASCPRADPSGANVLTFGAGSRLTVL.

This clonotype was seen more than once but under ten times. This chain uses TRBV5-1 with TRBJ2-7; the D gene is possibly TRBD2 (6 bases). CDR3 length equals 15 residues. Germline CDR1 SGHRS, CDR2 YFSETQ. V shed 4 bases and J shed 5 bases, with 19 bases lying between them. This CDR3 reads CASSLAGTSSHEQYF. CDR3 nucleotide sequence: TGCGCCAGCAGCCTAGCCGGGACTTCATCCCACGAGCAGTACTTC.

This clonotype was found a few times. CDR3 DNA sequence: TGCGCCAGCAGCCGCCGGACAGGTACCTTACCCTACGAGCAGTACTTC. Translation: CASSRRTGTLPYEQYF. J is TRBJ2-7 and V is TRBV4-1, with 7 bases fitting TRBD1. The CDR3 runs to 16 residues. After removal of 4 bases from V and 2 bases from J, the junction contained 11 bases not matched to a gene. CDR1 and CDR2 from the germline V gene are MGHRA and YSYEKL.

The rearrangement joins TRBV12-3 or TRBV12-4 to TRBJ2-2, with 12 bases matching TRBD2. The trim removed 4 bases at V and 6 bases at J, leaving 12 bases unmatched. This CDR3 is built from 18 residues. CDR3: CASSSGFRLAGEAGELFF. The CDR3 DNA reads TGTGCCAGCAGTTCCGGTTTCCGACTAGCGGGAGAGGCCGGGGAGCTGTTTTTT.

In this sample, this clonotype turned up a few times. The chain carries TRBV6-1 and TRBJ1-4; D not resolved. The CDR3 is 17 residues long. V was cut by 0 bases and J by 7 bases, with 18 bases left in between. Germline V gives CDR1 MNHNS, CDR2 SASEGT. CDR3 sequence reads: CASSEALAGGNGEKLFF. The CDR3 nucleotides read TGTGCCAGCAGTGAAGCGCTTGCGGGCGGCAACGGTGAAAAACTGTTTTTT.

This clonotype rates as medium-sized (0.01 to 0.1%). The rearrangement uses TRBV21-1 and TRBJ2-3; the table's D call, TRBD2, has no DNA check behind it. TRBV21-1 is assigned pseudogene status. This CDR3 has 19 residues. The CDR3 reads CASSNILAGGPSTPDTQYF. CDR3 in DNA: TGTGCCAGCAGCAATATCCTAGCGGGAGGGCCATCTACCCCAGATACGCAGTATTTT.

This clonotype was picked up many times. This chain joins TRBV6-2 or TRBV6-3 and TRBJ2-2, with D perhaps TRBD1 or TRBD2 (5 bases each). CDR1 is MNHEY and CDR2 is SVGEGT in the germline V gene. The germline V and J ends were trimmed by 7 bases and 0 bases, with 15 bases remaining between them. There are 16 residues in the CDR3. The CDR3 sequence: CASTPGHRANTGELFF. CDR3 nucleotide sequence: TGTGCCAGCACCCCGGGGCACAGAGCGAACACCGGGGAGCTGTTTTTT.

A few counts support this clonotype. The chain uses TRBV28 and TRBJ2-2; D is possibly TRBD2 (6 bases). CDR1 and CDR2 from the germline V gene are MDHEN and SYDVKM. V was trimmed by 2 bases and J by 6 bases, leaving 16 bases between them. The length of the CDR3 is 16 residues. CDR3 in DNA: TGTGCCAGCAGTTTAATACTAGCTAAGAGCGCCGGGGAGCTGTTTTTT. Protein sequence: CASSLILAKSAGELFF. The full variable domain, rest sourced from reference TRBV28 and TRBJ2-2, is DVKVTQSSRYLVKRTGEKVFLECVQDMDHENMFWYRQDPGLGLRLIYFSYDVKMKEKGDIPEGYSVSREKKERFSLILESASTNQTSMYLCASSLILAKSAGELFFGEGSRLTVL.

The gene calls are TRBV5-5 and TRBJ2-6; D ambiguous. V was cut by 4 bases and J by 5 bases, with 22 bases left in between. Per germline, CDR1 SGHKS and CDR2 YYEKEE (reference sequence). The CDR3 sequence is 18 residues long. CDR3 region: CASSPFWQSTARANVLTF. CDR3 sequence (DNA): TGTGCCAGCAGCCCTTTTTGGCAGAGTACCGCCCGGGCCAACGTCCTGACTTTC.

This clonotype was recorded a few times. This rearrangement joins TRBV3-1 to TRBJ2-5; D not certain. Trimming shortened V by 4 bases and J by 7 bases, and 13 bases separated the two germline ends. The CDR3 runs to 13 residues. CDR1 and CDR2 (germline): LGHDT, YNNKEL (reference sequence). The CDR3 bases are TGTGCCAGCAGCCCTCAATCCTCTGGGACCCAGTACTTC. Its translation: CASSPQSSGTQYF.

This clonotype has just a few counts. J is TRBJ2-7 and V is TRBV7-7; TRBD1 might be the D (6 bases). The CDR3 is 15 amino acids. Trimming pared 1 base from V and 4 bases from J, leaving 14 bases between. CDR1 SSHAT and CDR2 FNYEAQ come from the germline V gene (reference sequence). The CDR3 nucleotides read TGTGCCAGCAGCTTAGATACAGGGACGCCGTACGAGCAGTACTTC. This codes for CASSLDTGTPYEQYF.

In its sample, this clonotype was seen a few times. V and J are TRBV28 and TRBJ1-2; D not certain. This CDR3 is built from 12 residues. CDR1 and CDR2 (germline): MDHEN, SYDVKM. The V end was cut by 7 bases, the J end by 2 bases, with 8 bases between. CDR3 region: CASTPRNYGYTF. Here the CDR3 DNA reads TGTGCCAGCACCCCGCGGAACTATGGCTACACCTTC.

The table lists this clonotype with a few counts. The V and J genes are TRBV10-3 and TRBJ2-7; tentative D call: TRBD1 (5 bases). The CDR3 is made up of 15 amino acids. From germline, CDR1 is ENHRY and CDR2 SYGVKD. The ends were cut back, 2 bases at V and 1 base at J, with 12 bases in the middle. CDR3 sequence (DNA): TGTGCCATCAGTGAGGGACACATGTTGTCCTACGAGCAGTACTTC. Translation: CAISEGHMLSYEQYF.

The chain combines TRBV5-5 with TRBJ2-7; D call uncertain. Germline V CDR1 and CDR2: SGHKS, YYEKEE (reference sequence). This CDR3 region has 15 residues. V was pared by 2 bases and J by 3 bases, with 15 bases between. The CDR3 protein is CASSFGVQSLYEQYF. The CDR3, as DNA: TGTGCCAGCAGCTTCGGTGTTCAGTCACTCTACGAGCAGTACTTC.

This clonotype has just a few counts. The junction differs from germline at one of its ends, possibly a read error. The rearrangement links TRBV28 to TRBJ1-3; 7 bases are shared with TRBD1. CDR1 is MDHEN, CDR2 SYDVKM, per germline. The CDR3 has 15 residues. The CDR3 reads CASRYRDSSENTIYF. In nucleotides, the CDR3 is TGTGCCAGCAGGTACAGGGACAGCTCTGAAAACACCATATATTTT. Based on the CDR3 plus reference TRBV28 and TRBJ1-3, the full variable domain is DVKVTQSSRYLVKRTGEKVFLECVQDMDHENMFWYRQDPGLGLRLIYFSYDVKMKEKGDIPEGYSVSREKKERFSLILESASTNQTSMYLCASRYRDSSENTIYFGEGSWLTVV.

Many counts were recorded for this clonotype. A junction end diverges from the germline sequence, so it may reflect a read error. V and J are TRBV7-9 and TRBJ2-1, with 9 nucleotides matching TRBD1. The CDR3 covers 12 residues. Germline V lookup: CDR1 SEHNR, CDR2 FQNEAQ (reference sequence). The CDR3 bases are TGTGCCAGCAGCTTTTACGGGACAGGGCTAGAATTC. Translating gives CASSFYGTGLEF.

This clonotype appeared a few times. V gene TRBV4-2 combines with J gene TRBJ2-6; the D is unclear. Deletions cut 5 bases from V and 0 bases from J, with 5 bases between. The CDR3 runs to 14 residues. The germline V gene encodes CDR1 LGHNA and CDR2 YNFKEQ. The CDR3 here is CASSASSGANVLTF. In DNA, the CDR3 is TGTGCCAGCAGCGCTTCCTCTGGGGCCAACGTCCTGACTTTC.

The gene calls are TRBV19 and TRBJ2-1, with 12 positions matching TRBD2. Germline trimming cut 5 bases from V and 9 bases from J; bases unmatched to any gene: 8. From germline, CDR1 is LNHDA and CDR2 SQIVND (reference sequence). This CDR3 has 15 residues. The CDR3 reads CASSETSGSFIEQFF. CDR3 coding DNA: TGTGCCAGTAGTGAGACTAGCGGGAGCTTCATTGAGCAGTTCTTC.

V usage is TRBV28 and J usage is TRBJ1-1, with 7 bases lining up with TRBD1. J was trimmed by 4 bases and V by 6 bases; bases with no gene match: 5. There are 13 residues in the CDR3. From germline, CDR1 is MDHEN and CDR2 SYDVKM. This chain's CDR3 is CASRLQGFTEAFF. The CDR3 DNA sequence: TGTGCCAGCAGGCTACAGGGGTTCACTGAAGCTTTCTTT.